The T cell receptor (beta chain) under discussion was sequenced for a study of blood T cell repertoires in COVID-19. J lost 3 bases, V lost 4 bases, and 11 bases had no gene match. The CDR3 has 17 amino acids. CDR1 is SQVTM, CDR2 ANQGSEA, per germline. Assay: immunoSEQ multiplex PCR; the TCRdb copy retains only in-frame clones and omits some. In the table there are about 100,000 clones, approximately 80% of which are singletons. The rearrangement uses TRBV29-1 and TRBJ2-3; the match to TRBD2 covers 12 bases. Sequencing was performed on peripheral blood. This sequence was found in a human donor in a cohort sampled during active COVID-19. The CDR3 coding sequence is TGCAGCGTTGGAGGGCTAGCGGGGGGGCGCGGTACAGATACGCAGTATTTT. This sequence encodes CSVGGLAGGRGTDTQYF.